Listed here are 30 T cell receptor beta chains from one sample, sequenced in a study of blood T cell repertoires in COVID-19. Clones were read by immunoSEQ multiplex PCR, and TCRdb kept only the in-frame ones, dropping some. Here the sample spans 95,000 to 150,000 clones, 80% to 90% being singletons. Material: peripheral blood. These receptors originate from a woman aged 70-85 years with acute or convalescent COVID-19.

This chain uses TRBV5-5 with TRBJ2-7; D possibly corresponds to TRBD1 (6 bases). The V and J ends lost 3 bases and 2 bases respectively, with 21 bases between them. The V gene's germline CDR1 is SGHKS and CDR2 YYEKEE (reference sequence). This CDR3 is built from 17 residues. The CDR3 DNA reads TGTGCCAGCAGCTACCCTCCGGGAACAGGGATTCCCTACGAGCAGTACTTC. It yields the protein CASSYPPGTGIPYEQYF.

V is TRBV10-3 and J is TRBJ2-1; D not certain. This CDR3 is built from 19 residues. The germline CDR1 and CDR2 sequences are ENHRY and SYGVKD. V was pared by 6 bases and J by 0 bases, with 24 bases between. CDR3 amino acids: CAIRDGGIKVPSSYNEQFF. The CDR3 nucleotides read TGTGCCATCAGGGATGGCGGCATCAAGGTCCCCAGCTCCTACAATGAGCAGTTCTTC.

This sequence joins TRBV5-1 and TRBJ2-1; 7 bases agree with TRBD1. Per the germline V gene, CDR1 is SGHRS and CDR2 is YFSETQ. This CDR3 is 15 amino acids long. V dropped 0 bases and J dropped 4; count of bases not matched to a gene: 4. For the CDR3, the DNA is TGCGCCAGCAGCTTGGCGGGACAGCAATACAATGAGCAGTTCTTC. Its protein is CASSLAGQQYNEQFF. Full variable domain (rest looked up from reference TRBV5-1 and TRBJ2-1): KAGVTQTPRYLIKTRGQQVTLSCSPISGHRSVSWYQQTPGQGLQFLFEYFSETQRNKGNFPGRFSGRQFSNSRSEMNVSTLELGDSALYLCASSLAGQQYNEQFFGPGTRLTVL.

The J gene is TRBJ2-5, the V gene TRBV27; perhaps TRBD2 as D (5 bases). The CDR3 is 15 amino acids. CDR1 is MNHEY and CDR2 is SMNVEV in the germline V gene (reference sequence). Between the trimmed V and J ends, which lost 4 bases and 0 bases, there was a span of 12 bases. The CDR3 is CASSWSGSYQETQYF. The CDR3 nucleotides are TGTGCCAGCAGTTGGTCGGGGTCGTACCAAGAGACCCAGTACTTC.

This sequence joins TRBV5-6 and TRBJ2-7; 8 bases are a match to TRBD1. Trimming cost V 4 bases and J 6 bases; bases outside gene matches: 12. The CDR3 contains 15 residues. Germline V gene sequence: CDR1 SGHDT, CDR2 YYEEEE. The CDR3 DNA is TGTGCCAGCAGCCGACAGGGGTCCCTAAAAAGCGAGCAGTACTTC. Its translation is CASSRQGSLKSEQYF.

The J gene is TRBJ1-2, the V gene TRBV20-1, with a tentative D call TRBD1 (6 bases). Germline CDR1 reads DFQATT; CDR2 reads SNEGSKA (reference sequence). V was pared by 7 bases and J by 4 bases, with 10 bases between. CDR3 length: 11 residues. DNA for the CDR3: TGCAGTGTACCGACAGGCTATGGCTACACCTTC. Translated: CSVPTGYGYTF.

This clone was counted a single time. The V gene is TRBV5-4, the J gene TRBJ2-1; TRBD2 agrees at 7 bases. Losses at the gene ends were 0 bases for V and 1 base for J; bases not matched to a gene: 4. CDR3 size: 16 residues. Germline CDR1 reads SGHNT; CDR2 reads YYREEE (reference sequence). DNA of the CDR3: TGTGCCAGCAGCTTGGGGAGCGGGGTTTCCTACAATGAGCAGTTCTTC. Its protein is CASSLGSGVSYNEQFF.

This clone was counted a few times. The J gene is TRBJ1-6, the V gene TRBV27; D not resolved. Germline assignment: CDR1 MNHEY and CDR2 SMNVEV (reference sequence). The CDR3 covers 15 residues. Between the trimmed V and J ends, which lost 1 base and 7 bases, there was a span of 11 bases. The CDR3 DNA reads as TGTGCCAGCAGTTTATACGGGCCGGGAAATTCACCCCTCCACTTT. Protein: CASSLYGPGNSPLHF.

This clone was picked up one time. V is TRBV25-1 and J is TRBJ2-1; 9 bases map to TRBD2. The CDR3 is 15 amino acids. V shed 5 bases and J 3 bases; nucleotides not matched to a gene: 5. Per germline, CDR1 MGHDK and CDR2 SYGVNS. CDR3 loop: CASSHSGGFYNEQFF. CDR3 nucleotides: TGTGCCAGCAGTCATAGCGGGGGATTCTACAATGAGCAGTTCTTC.

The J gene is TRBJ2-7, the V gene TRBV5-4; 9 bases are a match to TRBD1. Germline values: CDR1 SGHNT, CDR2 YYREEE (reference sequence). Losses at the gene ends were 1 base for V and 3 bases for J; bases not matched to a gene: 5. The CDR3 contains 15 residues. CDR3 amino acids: CASSLQTGGLYEQYF. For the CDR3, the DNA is TGTGCCAGCAGCTTGCAGACAGGGGGACTCTACGAGCAGTACTTC.

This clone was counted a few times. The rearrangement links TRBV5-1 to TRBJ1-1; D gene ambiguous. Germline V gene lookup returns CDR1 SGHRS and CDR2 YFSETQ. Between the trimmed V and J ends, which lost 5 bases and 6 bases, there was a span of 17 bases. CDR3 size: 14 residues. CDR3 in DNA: TGCGCCAGCAGAAACGAACAGTCTATCTCTGAAGCTTTCTTT. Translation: CASRNEQSISEAFF. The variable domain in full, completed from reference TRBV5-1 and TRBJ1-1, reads KAGVTQTPRYLIKTRGQQVTLSCSPISGHRSVSWYQQTPGQGLQFLFEYFSETQRNKGNFPGRFSGRQFSNSRSEMNVSTLELGDSALYLCASRNEQSISEAFFGQGTRLTVV.

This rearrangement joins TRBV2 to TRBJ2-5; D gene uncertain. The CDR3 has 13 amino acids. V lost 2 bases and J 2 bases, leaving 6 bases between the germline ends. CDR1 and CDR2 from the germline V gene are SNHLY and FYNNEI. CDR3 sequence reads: CASSERRQETQYF. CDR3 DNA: TGTGCCAGCAGTGAACGGCGGCAAGAGACCCAGTACTTC.

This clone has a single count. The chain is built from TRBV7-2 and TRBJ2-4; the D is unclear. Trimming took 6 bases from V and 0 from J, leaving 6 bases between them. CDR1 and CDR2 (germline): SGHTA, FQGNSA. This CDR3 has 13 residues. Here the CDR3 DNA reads TGTGCCAGCAGGACACTAGCCAAAAACATTCAGTACTTC. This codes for CASRTLAKNIQYF.

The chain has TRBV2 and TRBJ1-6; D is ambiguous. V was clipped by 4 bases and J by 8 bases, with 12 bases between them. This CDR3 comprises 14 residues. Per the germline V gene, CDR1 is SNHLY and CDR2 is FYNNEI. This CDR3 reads CASSVEGADSPLHF. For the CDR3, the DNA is TGTGCCAGCAGTGTCGAGGGAGCGGATTCACCCCTCCACTTT.

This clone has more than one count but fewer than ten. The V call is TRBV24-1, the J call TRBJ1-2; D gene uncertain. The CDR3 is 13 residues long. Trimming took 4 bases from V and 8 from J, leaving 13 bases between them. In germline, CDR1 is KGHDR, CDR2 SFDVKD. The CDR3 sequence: CATSEAEMAGYTF. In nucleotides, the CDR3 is TGTGCCACCAGTGAGGCAGAAATGGCCGGCTACACCTTC.

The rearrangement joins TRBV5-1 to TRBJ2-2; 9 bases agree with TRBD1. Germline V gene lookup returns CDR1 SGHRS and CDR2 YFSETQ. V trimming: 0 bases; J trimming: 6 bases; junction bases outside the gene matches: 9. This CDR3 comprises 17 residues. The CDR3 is CASSLGLPGTGSGELFF. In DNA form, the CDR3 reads TGCGCCAGCAGCTTGGGCCTCCCCGGGACAGGGTCCGGGGAGCTGTTTTTT.

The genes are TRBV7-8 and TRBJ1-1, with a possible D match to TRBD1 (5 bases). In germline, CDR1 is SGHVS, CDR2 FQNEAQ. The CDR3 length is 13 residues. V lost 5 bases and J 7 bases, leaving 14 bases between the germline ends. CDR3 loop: CASSPGGYFEAFF. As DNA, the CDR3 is TGTGCCAGCAGCCCCGGGGGGTACTTTGAAGCTTTCTTT.

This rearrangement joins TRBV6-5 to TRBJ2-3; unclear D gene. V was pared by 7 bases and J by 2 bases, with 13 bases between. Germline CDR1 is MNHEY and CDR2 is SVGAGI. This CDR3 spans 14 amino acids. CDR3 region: CASTSSHFTDTQYF. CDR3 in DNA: TGTGCCAGCACCTCATCCCACTTCACAGATACGCAGTATTTT.

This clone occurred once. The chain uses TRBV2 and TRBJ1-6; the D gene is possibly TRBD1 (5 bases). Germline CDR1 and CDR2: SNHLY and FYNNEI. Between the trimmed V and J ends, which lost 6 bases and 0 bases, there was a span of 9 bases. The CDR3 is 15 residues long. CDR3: CASRARGSYNSPLHF. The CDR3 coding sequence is TGTGCCAGCAGAGCTAGGGGCTCCTATAATTCACCCCTCCACTTT.

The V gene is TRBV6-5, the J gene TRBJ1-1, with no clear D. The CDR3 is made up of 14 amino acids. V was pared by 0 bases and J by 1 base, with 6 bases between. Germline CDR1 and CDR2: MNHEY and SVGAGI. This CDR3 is CASSYSLENTEAFF. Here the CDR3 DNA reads TGTGCCAGCAGTTACTCGTTAGAGAACACTGAAGCTTTCTTT.

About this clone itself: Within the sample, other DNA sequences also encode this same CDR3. The CDR3 bases are TGTGCCAGCAGTGAAGTCCCCCAGGGGACTGAAGCTTTCTTT. Protein: CASSEVPQGTEAFF. The chain joins TRBV6-1 to TRBJ1-1; D may be TRBD1 (6 bases). CDR1 and CDR2 (germline): MNHNS, SASEGT. Trimming left V 1 base short and J 5 bases short, with 11 bases between. The CDR3 runs 14 residues.

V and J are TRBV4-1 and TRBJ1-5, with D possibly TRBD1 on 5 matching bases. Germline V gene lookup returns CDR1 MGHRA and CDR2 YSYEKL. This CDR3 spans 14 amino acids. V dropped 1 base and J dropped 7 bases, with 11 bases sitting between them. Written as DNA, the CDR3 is TGCGCCAGCAGCCAAGCTGGGGCTCGGCAGCCCCAGCATTTT. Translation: CASSQAGARQPQHF.

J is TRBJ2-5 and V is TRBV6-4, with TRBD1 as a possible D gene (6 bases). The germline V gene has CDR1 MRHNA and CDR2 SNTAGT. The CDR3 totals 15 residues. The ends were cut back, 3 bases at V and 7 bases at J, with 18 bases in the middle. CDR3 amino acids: CASSEEPRGCGTQYF. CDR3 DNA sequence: TGTGCCAGCAGTGAAGAGCCCAGGGGATGCGGGACCCAGTACTTC.

CDR3 DNA sequence: TGTGCCAGTAGTGGGACTAGCGGACTAGAGCAGTTCTTC. The encoded protein is CASSGTSGLEQFF. The V and J genes are TRBV19 and TRBJ2-1, with 11 positions matching TRBD2. The CDR3 sequence is 13 residues long. After removal of 5 bases from V and 10 bases from J, the junction contained 4 bases not matched to a gene. Germline V gene data show CDR1 as LNHDA and CDR2 as SQIVND (reference sequence).

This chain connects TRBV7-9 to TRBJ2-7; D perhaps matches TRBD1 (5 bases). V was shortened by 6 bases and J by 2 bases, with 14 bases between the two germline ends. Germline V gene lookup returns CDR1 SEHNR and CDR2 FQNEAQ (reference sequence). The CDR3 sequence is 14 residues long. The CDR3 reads CASSRDSQAYEQYF. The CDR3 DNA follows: TGTGCCAGCAGTCGAGACAGTCAAGCCTACGAGCAGTACTTC.

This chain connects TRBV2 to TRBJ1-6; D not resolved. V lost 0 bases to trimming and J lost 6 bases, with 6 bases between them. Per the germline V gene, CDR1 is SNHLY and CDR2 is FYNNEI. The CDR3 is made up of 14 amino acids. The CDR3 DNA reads TGTGCCAGCAGTGAAGCGAGGGCTAATTCACCCCTCCACTTT. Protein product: CASSEARANSPLHF.

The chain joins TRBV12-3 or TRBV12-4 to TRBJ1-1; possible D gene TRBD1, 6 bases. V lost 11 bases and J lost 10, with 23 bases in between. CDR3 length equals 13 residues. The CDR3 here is CAGTVDRFRGAFF. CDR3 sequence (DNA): TGTGCCGGGACCGTAGACCGCTTCAGGGGAGCTTTCTTT.

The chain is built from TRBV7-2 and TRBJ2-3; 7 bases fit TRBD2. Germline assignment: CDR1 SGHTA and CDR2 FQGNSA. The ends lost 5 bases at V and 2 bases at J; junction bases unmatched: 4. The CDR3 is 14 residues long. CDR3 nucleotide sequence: TGTGCCAGCAGCCCCCTAGCGGCCACAGATACGCAGTATTTT. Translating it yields CASSPLAATDTQYF.

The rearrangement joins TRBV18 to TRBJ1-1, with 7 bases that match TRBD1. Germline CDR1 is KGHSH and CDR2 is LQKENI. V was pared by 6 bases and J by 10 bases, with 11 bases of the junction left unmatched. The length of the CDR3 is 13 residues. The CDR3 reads CASSPDRERGAFF. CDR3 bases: TGTGCCAGCTCCCCCGACAGGGAACGAGGAGCTTTCTTT. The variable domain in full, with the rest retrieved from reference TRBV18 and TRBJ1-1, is NAGVMQNPRHLVRRRGQEARLRCSPMKGHSHVYWYRQLPEEGLKFMVYLQKENIIDESGMPKERFSAEFPKEGPSILRIQQVVRGDSAAYFCASSPDRERGAFFGQGTRLTVV.

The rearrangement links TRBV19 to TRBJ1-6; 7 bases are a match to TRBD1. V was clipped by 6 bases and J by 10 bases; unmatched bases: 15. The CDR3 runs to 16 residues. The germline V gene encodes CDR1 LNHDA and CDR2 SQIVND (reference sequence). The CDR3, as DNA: TGTGCCAGTAGGGTGACGGGGACAGAAATTCCCTCACCCCTCCACTTT. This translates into CASRVTGTEIPSPLHF.